The clone carrying this TCR beta chain was counted between two and nine times. The V end was cut by 5 bases, the J end by 6 bases, with 11 bases between. The CDR3 is 13 amino acids. Germline CDR1 and CDR2: MGHDK and SYGVNS. These data originate in a study of T cell repertoires in ileal Crohn's disease. Time point specified: proximal margin of the surgical specimen (macroscopically non-inflamed). Repertoires were generated with immunoSEQ multiplex PCR, while TCRdb's copy carries only in-frame clones and drops some. The data contain about 5,700 clones, around three quarters of them singletons. Sequenced sample: ileal tissue. V usage is TRBV25-1 and J usage is TRBJ1-3; D may be TRBD1 (6 bases). The sequence was obtained from an adult with Crohn's disease. The CDR3 spells CASSSGVENTIYF. The CDR3 DNA reads as TGTGCCAGCAGTTCAGGGGTCGAAAACACCATATATTTT.